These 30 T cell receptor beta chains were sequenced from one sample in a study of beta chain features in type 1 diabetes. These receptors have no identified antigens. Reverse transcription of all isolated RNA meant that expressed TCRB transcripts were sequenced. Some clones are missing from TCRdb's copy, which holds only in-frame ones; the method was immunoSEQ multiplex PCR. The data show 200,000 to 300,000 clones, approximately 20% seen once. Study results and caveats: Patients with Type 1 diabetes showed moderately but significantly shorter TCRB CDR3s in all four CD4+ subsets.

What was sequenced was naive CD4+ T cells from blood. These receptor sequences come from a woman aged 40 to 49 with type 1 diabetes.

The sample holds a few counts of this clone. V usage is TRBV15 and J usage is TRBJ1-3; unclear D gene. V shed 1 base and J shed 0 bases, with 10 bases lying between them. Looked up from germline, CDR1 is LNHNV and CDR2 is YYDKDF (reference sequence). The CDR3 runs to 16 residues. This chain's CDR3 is CATSRGYGSSGNTIYF. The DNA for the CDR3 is TGTGCCACCAGCAGAGGGTACGGGAGCTCTGGAAACACCATATATTTT.

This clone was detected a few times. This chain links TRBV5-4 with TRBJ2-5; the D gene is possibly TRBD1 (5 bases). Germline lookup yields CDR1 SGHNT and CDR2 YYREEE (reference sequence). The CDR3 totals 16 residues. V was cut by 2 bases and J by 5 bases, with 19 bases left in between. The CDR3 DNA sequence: TGTGCCAGCAGCTTTCCACAAGGGGCGAGTTTGGAGACCCAGTACTTC. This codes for CASSFPQGASLETQYF.

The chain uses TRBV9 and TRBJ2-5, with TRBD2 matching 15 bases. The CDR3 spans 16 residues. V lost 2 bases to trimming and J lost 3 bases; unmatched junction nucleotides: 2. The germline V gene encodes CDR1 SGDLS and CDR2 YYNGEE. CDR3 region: CASSVGTSGRKETQYF. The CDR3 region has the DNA TGTGCCAGCAGCGTCGGGACTAGCGGGAGGAAAGAGACCCAGTACTTC.

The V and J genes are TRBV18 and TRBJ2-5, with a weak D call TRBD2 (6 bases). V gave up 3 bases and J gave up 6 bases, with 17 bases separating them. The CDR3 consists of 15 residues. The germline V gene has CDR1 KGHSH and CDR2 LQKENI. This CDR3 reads CASSPYGRLEKTQYF. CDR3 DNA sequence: TGTGCCAGCTCACCTTACGGGAGACTAGAAAAGACCCAGTACTTC.

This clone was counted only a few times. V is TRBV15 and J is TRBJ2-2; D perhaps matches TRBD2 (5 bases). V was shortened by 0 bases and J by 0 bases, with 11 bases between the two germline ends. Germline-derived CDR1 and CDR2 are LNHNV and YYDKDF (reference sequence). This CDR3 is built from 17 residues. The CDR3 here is CATSRDASAANTGELFF. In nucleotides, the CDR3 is TGTGCCACCAGCAGAGATGCCTCAGCGGCGAACACCGGGGAGCTGTTTTTT.

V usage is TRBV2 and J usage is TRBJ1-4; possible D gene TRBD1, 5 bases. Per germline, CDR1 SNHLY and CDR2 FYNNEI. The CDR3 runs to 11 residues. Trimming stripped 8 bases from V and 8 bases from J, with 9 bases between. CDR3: CASAGQEKLFF. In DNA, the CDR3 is TGTGCCAGCGCAGGGCAGGAAAAACTGTTTTTT.

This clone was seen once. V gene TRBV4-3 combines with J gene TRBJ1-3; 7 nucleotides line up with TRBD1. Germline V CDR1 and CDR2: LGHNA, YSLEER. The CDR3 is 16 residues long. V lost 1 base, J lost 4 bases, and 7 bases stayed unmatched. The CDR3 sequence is CASSQAPGTVGNTIYF. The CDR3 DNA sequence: TGCGCCAGCAGCCAAGCTCCGGGGACAGTGGGAAACACCATATATTTT.

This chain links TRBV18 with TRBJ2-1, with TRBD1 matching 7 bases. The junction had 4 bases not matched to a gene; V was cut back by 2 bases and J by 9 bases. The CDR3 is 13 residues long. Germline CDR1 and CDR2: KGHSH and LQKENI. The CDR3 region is CASSPIYRGEQFF. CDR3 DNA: TGTGCCAGCTCACCAATATACAGGGGTGAGCAGTTCTTC.

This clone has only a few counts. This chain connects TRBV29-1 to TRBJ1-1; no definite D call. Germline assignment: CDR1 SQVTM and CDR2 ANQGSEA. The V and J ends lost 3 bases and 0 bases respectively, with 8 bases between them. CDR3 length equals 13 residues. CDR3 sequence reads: CSVEVALNTEAFF. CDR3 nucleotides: TGCAGCGTTGAGGTAGCGCTGAACACTGAAGCTTTCTTT.

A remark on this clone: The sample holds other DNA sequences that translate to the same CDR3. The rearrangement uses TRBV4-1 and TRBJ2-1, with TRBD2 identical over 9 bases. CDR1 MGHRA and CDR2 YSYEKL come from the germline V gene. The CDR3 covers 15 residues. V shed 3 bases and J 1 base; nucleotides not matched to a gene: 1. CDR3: CASSQTSGSYNEQFF. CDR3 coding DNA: TGCGCCAGCAGCCAGACTAGCGGATCCTACAATGAGCAGTTCTTC.

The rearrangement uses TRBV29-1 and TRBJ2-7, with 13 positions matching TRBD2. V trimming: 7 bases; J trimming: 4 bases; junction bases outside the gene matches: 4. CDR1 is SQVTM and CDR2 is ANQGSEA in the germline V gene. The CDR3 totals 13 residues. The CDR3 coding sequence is TGCAGCGCTGGGACTAGCGGGAAGTACGAGCAGTACTTC. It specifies CSAGTSGKYEQYF.

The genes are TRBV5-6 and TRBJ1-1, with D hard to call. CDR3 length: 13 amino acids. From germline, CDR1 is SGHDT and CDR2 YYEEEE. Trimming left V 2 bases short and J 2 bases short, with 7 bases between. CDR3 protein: CASSFRDNTEAFF. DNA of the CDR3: TGTGCCAGCAGCTTCCGGGATAACACTGAAGCTTTCTTT.

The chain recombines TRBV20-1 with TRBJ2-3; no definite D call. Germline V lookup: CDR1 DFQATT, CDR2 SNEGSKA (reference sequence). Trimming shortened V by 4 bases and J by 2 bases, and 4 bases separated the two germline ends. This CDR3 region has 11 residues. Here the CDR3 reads CSATYTDTQYF. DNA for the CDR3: TGCAGTGCTACTTACACAGATACGCAGTATTTT.

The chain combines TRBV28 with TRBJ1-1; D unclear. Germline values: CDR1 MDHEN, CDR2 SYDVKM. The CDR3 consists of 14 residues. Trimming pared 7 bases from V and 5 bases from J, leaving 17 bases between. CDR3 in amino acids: CASIETTRWTEAFF. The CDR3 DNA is TGTGCCAGCATCGAAACGACGAGGTGGACTGAAGCTTTCTTT. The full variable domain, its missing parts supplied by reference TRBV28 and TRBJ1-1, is DVKVTQSSRYLVKRTGEKVFLECVQDMDHENMFWYRQDPGLGLRLIYFSYDVKMKEKGDIPEGYSVSREKKERFSLILESASTNQTSMYLCASIETTRWTEAFFGQGTRLTVV.

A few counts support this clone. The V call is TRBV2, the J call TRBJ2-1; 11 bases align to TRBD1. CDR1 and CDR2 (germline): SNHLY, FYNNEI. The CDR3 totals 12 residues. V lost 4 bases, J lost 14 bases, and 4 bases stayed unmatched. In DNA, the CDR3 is TGTGCCAGCAGTGGGCCGGGACAGGGGGAGTTCTTC. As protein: CASSGPGQGEFF.

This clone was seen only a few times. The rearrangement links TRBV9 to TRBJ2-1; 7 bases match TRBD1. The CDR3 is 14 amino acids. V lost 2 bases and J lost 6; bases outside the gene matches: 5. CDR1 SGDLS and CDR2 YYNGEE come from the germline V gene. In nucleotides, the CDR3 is TGTGCCAGCAGCGTGACGACAGGGACCAATGAGCAGTTCTTC. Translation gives CASSVTTGTNEQFF.

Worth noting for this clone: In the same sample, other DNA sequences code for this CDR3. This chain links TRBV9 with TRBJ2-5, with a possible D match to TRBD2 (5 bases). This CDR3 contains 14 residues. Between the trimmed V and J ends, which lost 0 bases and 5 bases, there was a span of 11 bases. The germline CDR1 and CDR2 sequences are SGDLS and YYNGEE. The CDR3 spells CASSVAPRGETQYF. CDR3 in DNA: TGTGCCAGCAGCGTAGCTCCGAGAGGGGAGACCCAGTACTTC.

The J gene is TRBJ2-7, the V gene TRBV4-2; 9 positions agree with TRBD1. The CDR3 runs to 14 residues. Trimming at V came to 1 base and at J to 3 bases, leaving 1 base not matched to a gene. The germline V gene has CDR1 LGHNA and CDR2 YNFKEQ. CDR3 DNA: TGTGCCAGCAGCCAAGGGGGACAGGGCTACGAGCAGTACTTC. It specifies CASSQGGQGYEQYF.

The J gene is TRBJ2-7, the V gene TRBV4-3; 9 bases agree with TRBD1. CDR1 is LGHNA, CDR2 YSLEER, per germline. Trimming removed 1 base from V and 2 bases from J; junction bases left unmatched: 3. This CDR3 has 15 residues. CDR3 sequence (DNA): TGCGCCAGCAGCCAAGGGGGACAGGGAGCCTACGAGCAGTACTTC. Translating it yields CASSQGGQGAYEQYF.

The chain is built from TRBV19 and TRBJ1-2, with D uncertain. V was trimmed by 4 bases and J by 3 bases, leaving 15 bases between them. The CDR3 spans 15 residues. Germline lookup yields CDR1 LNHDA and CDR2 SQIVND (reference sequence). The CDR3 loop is CASSKGPTRDYGYTF. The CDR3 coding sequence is TGTGCCAGTAGTAAGGGTCCCACTAGGGACTATGGCTACACCTTC.

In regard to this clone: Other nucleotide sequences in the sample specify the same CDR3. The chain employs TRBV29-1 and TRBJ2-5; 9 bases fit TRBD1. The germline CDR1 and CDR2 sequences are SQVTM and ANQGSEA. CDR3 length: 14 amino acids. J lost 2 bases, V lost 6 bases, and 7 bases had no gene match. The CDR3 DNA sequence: TGCAGCGTGGCCAGGGACAGGGTACAAGAGACCCAGTACTTC. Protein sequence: CSVARDRVQETQYF.

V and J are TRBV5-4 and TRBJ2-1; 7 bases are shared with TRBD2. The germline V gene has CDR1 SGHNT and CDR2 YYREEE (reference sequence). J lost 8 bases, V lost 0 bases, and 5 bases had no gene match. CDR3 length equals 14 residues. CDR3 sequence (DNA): TGTGCCAGCAGCTTGGAGTGGGGGGGTGATGAGCAGTTCTTC. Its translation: CASSLEWGGDEQFF.

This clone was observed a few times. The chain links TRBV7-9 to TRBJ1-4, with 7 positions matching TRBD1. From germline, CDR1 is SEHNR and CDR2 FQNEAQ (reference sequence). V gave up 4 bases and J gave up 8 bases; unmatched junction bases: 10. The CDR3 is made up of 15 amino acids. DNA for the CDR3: TGTGCCAGCAGCTCCCCCTACTCACAGGGGGAAAAACTGTTTTTT. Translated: CASSSPYSQGEKLFF.

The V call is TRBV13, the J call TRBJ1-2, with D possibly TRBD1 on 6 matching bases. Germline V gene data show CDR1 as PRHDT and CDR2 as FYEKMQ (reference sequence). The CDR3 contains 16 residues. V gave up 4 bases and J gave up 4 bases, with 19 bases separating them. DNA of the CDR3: TGTGCCAGCAGCTCCCGCCCCCACAGGGAAGCCTATGGCTACACCTTC. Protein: CASSSRPHREAYGYTF.

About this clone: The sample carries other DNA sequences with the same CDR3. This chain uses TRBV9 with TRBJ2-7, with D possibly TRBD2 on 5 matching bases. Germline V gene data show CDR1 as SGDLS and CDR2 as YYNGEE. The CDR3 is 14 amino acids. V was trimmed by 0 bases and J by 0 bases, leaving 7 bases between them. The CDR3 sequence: CASSVGGISYEQYF. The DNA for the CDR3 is TGTGCCAGCAGCGTAGGAGGGATCTCCTACGAGCAGTACTTC.

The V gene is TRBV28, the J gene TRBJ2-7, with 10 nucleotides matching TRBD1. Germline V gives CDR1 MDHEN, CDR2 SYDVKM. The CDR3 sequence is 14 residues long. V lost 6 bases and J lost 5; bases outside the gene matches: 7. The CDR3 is CASSPGQGRHEQYF. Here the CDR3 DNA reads TGTGCCAGCAGCCCGGGACAGGGGCGCCACGAGCAGTACTTC.

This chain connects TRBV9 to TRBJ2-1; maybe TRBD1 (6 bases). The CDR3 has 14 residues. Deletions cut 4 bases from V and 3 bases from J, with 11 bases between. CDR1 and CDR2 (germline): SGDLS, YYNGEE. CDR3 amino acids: CASSFRDNYNEQFF. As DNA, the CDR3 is TGTGCCAGCAGCTTCCGGGACAACTACAATGAGCAGTTCTTC.

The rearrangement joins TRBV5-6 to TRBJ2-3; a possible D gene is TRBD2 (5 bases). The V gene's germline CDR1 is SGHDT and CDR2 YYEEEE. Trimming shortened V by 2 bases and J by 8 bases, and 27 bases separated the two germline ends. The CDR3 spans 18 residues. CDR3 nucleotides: TGTGCCAGCAGCTTTTGGATGCTCTTACAGAGAATCGCGGGTACGCAGTATTTT. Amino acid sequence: CASSFWMLLQRIAGTQYF.

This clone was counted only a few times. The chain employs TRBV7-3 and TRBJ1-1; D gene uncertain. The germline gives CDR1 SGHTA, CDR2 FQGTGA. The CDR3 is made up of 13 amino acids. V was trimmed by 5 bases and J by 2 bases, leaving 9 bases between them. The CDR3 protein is CASSEWANTEAFF. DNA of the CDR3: TGTGCCAGCAGCGAATGGGCTAACACTGAAGCTTTCTTT.

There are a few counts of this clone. The CDR3 is CASRDGSGYNEQFF. DNA for the CDR3: TGTGCCAGCAGAGATGGTTCGGGGTACAATGAGCAGTTCTTC. The chain couples TRBV27 to TRBJ2-1; weak D call: TRBD2 (5 bases). Germline V gene lookup returns CDR1 MNHEY and CDR2 SMNVEV (reference sequence). Deletions cut 6 bases from V and 4 bases from J, with 13 bases between. This CDR3 region has 14 residues.